The present T cell receptor (beta chain) was sequenced within a study of T cell clonality in common variable immunodeficiency. Study-wide results and limits: The cause of increased CVID clonality remains unclear without subpopulation sequencing.

This clone showed up many times. No antigen is known for it. The sequenced fragment ends 3 residues before the CDR3 boundary, so the rest is inferred from the germline J gene. Sequencing was performed with immunoSEQ multiplex PCR; in TCRdb, only in-frame clones are kept and a portion is missing. This sample shows 80,000 or so clones and no singletons; 0.8% rests with the ten largest. Blood samples were heparinized, about 5 to 9 ml per donor. From germline, CDR1 is DFQATT and CDR2 SNEGSKA (reference sequence). V dropped 6 bases and J dropped 7; count of bases not matched to a gene: 10. CDR3 length: 15 residues.

The origin of this receptor is a person aged 18 to 75 in good health. The chain is built from TRBV20-1 and TRBJ2-1; 12 bases line up with TRBD2. Specimen: peripheral blood mononuclear cells. This CDR3 reads CSAPRLAGVDNEQFF. Incomplete CDR3 DNA: TGCAGTGCCCCAAGACTAGCGGGAGTGGATAATGAG.